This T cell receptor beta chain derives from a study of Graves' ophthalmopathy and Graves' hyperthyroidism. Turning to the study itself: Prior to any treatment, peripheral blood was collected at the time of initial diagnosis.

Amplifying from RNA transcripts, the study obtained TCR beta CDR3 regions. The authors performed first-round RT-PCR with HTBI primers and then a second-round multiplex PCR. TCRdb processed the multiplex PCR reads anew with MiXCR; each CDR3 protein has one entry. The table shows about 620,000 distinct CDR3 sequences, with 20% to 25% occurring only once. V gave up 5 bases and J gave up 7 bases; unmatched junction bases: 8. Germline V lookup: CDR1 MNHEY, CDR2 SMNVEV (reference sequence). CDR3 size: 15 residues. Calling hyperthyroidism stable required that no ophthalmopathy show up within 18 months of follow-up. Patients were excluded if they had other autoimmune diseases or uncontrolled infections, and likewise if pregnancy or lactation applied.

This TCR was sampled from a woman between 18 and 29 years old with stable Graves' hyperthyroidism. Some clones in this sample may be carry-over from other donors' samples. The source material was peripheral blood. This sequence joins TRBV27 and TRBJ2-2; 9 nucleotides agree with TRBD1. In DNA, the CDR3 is TGTGCCAGCAGTCCCGGGACAGGGTTCGGCGGGGAGCTGTTTTTT. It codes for CASSPGTGFGGELFF.